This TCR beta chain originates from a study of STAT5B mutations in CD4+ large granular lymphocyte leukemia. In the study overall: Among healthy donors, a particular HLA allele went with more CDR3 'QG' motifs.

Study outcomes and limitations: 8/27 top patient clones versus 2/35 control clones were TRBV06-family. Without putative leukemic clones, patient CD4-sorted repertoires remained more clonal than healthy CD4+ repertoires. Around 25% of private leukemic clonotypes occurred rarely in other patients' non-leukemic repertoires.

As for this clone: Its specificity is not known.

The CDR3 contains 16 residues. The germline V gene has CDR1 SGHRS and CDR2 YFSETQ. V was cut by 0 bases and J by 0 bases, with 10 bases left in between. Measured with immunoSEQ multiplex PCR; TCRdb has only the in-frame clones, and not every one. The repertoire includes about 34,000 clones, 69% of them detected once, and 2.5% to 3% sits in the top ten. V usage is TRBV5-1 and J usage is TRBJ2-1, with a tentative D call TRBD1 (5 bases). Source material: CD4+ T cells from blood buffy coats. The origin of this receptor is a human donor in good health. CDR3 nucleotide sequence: TGCGCCAGCAGCTTGGTGGCAGGGTCCTCCTACAATGAGCAGTTCTTC. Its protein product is CASSLVAGSSYNEQFF.